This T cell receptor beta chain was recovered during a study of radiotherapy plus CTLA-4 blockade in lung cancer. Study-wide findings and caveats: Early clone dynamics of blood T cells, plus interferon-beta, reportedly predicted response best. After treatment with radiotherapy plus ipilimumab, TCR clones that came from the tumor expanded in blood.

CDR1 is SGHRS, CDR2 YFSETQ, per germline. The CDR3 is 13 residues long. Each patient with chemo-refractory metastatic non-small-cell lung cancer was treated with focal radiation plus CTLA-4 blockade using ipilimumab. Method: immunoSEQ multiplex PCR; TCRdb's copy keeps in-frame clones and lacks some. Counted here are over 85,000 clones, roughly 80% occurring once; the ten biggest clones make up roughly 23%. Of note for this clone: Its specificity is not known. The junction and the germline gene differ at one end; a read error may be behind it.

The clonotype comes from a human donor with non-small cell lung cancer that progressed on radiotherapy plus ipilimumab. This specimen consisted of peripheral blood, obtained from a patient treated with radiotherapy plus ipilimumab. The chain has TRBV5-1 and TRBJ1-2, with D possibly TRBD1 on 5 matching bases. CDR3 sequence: CAGSYLEGYGYTF. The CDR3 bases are TGCGCCGGCAGCTACCTGGAGGGGTATGGCTACACCTTC.